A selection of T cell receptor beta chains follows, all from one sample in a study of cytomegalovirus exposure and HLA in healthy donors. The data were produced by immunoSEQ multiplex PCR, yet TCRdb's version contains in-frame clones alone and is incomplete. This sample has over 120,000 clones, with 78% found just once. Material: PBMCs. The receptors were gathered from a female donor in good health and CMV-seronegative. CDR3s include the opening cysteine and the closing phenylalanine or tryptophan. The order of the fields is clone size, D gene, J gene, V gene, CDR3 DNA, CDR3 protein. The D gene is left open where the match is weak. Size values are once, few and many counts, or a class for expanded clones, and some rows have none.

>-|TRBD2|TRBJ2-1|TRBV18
TGTGCCAGCTCACCCGGGGGGGGACAATACAATGAGCAGTTCTTC
CASSPGGGQYNEQFF
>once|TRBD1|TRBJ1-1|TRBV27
TGTGCCAGCAGTTTAGGTAGACCTAGGACAGGGGGCACTGAAGCTTTCTTT
CASSLGRPRTGGTEAFF
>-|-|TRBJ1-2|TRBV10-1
TGCGCCAGCACCGGGTCTGTGAGGGATAACTATGGCTACACCTTC
CASTGSVRDNYGYTF
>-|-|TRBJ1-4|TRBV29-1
TGCAGCGCAGGGCGGACTAATGAAAAACTGTTTTTT
CSAGRTNEKLFF
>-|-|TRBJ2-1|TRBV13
TGTGCCAGCAGCCGCCGGGCCTACAATGAGCAGTTCTTC
CASSRRAYNEQFF
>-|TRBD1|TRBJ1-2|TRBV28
TGTGCCAGCAGCCCCCTAGACAGGGCTCTAGGCTACACCTTC
CASSPLDRALGYTF
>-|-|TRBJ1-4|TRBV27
TGTGCCAGCAGTACAGACAGGTCTGGTGAAAAACTGTTTTTT
CASSTDRSGEKLFF
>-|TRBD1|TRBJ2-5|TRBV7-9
TGTGCCAGCAGCCGAGGATGGGACAGGTCGGGCGAGACCCAGTACTTC
CASSRGWDRSGETQYF
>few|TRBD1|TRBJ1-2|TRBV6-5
TGTGCCAGCAGTTATTCCGGGACAGATCACACCTTC
CASSYSGTDHTF
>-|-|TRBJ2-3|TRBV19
TGTGCCAGTAGTCTCGAGACAGCAGATACGCAGTATTTT
CASSLETADTQYF
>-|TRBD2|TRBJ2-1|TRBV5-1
TGCGCCAGCACCCAGAGCGGGAAAGGCCTTAGAGTAGGTGAGCAGTTCTTC
CASTQSGKGLRVGEQFF
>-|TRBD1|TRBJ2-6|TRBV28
TGTGCCAGCAGGACGACAGGGGGCTCTGGGGCCAACGTCCTGACTTTC
CASRTTGGSGANVLTF
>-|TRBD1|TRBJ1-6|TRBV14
TGTGCCAGCAGCAAACGGACAGGGAACAATTCACCCCTCCACTTT
CASSKRTGNNSPLHF
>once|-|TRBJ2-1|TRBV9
TGTGCCAGCAGCGCGGACAGAGCTCATTCCTACAATGAGCAGTTCTTC
CASSADRAHSYNEQFF
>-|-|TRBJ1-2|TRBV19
TGTGCCAGTAGTATACTTTCAGGAGGCTACACCTTC
CASSILSGGYTF
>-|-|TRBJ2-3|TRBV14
TGTGCCAGCAGCCCATGGAGGGCTAGCCCGAAACCCGTGAGTGGCACAGATACGCAGTATTTT
CASSPWRASPKPVSGTDTQYF
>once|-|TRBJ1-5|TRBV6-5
TGTGCCAGCAGTTACACCCTGCGGGGTCAGCCCCAGCATTTT
CASSYTLRGQPQHF
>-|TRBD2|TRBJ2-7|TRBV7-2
TGTGCCAGCAGCACTCTGGGGGGGACGGGGGGTGCCTACGAGCAGTACTTC
CASSTLGGTGGAYEQYF
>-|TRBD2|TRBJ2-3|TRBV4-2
TGTGCCAGCAGCCAAGATAGGACGGCGGGAGGGTCGGGGGGTACGCAGTATTTT
CASSQDRTAGGSGGTQYF
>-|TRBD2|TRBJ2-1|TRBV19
TGTGCCAGTGACCGGGGGGGTTATGAGCAGTTCTTC
CASDRGGYEQFF
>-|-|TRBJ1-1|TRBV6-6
TGTGCCAGCAGGCCAACGGTGAAGGGGGAAGCTTTCTTT
CASRPTVKGEAFF
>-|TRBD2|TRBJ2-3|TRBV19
TGTGCCAGTAGTTTGGGTTCGACTAGCGGGTACACAGATACGCAGTATTTT
CASSLGSTSGYTDTQYF
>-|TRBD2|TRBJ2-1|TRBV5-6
TGTGCCAGCAGCTGGTTGCTAGCGGGGGCCACCTACAATGAGCAGTTCTTC
CASSWLLAGATYNEQFF
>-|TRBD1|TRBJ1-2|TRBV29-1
TGCAGCGTTGCCGACAGGGTAAATGGCTACACCTTC
CSVADRVNGYTF
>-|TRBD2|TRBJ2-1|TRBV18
TGTGCCAGCTCACCCGCTAGCGGGAACAATGAGCAGTTCTTC
CASSPASGNNEQFF
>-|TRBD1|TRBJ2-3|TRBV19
TGTGCCAGTAGTAAGTACGGGACAGGTTTAACCACAGATACGCAGTATTTT
CASSKYGTGLTTDTQYF
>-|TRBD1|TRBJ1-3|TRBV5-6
TGTGCCAGCAGCTTAAGGGGGCGAACTGGAAACACCATATATTTT
CASSLRGRTGNTIYF
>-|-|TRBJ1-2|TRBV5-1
TGCGCCAGCAGCTTGGATGCGCAGGGTCGGGATGGCTACACCTTC
CASSLDAQGRDGYTF
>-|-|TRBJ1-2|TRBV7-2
TGTGCCAGCAGCTCAGGACTTTATGGCTACACCTTC
CASSSGLYGYTF
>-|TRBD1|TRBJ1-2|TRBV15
TGTGCCACCAGCAGAGATCAGGGGGCTGGCGGCTACCCCTTC
CATSRDQGAGGYPF
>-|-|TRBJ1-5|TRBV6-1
TGTGCCAGCAGCCCTAGGCAGATCGGGGTCCAGCCCCAGCATTTT
CASSPRQIGVQPQHF
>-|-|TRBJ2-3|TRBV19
TGTGCCAGTAGTATAGACGGGGATACGCAGTATTTT
CASSIDGDTQYF
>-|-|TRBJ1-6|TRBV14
TGTGCCAGCAGCCAAGATTACGGGGTTAGGTCACCCCTCCACTTT
CASSQDYGVRSPLHF
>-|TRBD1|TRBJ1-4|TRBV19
TGTGCCAGTAGCCCACAGGGGCCCAAAGGTGAAAAACTGTTTTTT
CASSPQGPKGEKLFF
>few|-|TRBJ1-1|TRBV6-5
TGTGCCAGCAGTTACTCGAGGTACACTGAAGCTTTCTTT
CASSYSRYTEAFF
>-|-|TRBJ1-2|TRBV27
TGTGCCAGCAGTTTATCTGCCGGGGTAGGCTACACCTTC
CASSLSAGVGYTF
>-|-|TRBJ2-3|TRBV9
TGTGCCAGCAGCGTAGAGGGTAGCGGATTCACAGATACGCAGTATTTT
CASSVEGSGFTDTQYF
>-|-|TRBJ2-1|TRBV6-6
TGTGCCAGCAGTTACTTAGTACAGGGAGACAATGAGCAGTTCTTC
CASSYLVQGDNEQFF
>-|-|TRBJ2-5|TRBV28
TGTGCCAGCAGTTTGATCCCGGGAGCCGGGCAGACCCAGTACTTC
CASSLIPGAGQTQYF
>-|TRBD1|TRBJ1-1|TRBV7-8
TGTGCCAGCAGCGGTTTACAGGGGGCGGCTTTCTTT
CASSGLQGAAFF
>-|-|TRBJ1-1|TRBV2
TGTGCCAGCGGAACGGGTGGTACTGAAGCTTTCTTT
CASGTGGTEAFF
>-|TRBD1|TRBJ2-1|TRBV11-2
TGTGCCAGCAGCTTACAGACAGGGTATTACAATGAGCAGTTCTTC
CASSLQTGYYNEQFF
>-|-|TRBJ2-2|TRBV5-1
TGCGCCAGCAGCTTGGTCTCAACGGGAGCCCTTCTGACCGGGGAGCTGTTTTTT
CASSLVSTGALLTGELFF
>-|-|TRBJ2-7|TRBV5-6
TGTGCCAGCAGCTTTACCGGGGTGGGTAGCCACGAGCAGTACTTC
CASSFTGVGSHEQYF
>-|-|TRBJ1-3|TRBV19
TGTGCCAGTAGTCTTGGGACTGATATTGGAAACACCATATATTTT
CASSLGTDIGNTIYF
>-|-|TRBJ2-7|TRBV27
TGTGCCAGCAGTCCAGGGTATACGTTCCACGAGCAGTACTTC
CASSPGYTFHEQYF
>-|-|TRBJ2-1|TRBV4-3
TGCGCCAGCAGCCAAGCGGGGTGGCCAGTTGAGCAGTTCTTC
CASSQAGWPVEQFF
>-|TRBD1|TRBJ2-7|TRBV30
TGTGCCTGGAGTGTCCGGGGACAGGGTTTTTCCTACGAGCAGTACTTC
CAWSVRGQGFSYEQYF
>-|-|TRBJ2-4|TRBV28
TGTGCCAGCAGCCCCGTAACTATAGCCAAAAACATTCAGTACTTC
CASSPVTIAKNIQYF
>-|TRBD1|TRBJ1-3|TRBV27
TGTGCCAGCAGTTTATCCCCGGGACAGGGATCTGGAAACACCATATATTTT
CASSLSPGQGSGNTIYF
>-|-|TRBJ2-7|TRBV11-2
TGTGCCAGCAGCATCCTCTACGAGCAGTACTTC
CASSILYEQYF
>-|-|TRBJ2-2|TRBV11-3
TGTGCCAGCAGCTTAGTCGGTCAGGGCAACACCGGGGAGCTGTTTTTT
CASSLVGQGNTGELFF
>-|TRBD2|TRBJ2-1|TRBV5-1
TGCGCCAGCAGGAGGTGGGCCGGGACTAGCGGGAGGGGGCAGTTCTTC
CASRRWAGTSGRGQFF
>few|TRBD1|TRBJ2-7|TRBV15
TGTGCCACCAGGTGGGACAGGGGGAACTACGAGCAGTACTTC
CATRWDRGNYEQYF
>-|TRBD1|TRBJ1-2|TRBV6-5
TGTGCCAGCAGTTCGGCTCCGGGACAGGGACTATATGGCTACACCTTC
CASSSAPGQGLYGYTF